These 10 T cell receptor beta chains share one sample of origin, sequenced in a study of somatic mutations in cytotoxic T cells in rheumatoid arthritis. The method was immunoSEQ multiplex PCR; TCRdb's version includes in-frame clones alone and lacks a portion of them. The sample has some 20,000 clones; roughly four fifths are singletons. Sample: CD8+ T cells sorted from blood. The receptors shown here come from an adult with rheumatoid arthritis.

V is TRBV18 and J is TRBJ1-1, with a weak D call TRBD1 (5 bases). The germline gives CDR1 KGHSH, CDR2 LQKENI. Trimming pared 6 bases from V and 2 bases from J, leaving 10 bases between. This CDR3 contains 13 residues. The CDR3 protein is CASSTGTNTEAFF. CDR3 bases: TGTGCCAGCTCGACCGGGACCAACACTGAAGCTTTCTTT.

In its sample, this clone was seen once. The gene calls are TRBV6-4 and TRBJ1-5; possibly TRBD1 for D (6 bases). CDR1 and CDR2 from the germline V gene are MRHNA and SNTAGT. CDR3 length equals 15 residues. The V gene lost 4 bases and the J gene lost 0 bases, with 10 bases spanning the gap. CDR3 protein: CASSVSGDSNQPQHF. The CDR3 coding sequence is TGTGCCAGCAGTGTGTCAGGGGATAGCAATCAGCCCCAGCATTTT.

The chain has TRBV9 and TRBJ2-2; 7 bases agree with TRBD2. This CDR3 has 16 amino acids. J was trimmed by 5 bases and V by 4 bases; bases with no gene match: 11. Germline V gene lookup returns CDR1 SGDLS and CDR2 YYNGEE. CDR3 sequence: CASSTQGLGLTGELFF. CDR3 coding DNA: TGTGCCAGCAGCACCCAAGGACTAGGTCTAACCGGGGAGCTGTTTTTT.

The chain recombines TRBV7-9 with TRBJ1-1; TRBD1 is a possible D gene (5 bases). This CDR3 is 12 amino acids long. Deletions cut 3 bases from V and 6 bases from J, with 8 bases between. Germline V lookup: CDR1 SEHNR, CDR2 FQNEAQ (reference sequence). CDR3 amino acids: CASSFVGAEAFF. DNA for the CDR3: TGTGCCAGCAGCTTCGTAGGGGCTGAAGCTTTCTTT.

V is TRBV6-1 and J is TRBJ2-7; D gene uncertain. Germline-derived CDR1 and CDR2 are MNHNS and SASEGT. Between the trimmed V and J ends, which lost 6 bases and 5 bases, there was a span of 17 bases. The CDR3 is made up of 14 amino acids. For the CDR3, the DNA is TGTGCCAGCAGCGACCGGGCCGAAGGAAACGAGCAGTACGTC. Translating it yields CASSDRAEGNEQYV.

A single count supports this clone. V gene TRBV19 combines with J gene TRBJ2-1; D is uncertain. Germline V lookup: CDR1 LNHDA, CDR2 SQIVND (reference sequence). This CDR3 is 15 amino acids long. Trimming shortened V by 5 bases and J by 6 bases, and 17 bases separated the two germline ends. CDR3 DNA sequence: TGTGCCAGTAGTGTGACTTCCCGTCCGACCAATGAGCAGTTCTTC. The encoded protein is CASSVTSRPTNEQFF.

This clone was seen a handful of times. This sequence joins TRBV25-1 and TRBJ2-1, with 8 nucleotides matching TRBD1. The length of the CDR3 is 16 residues. CDR1 and CDR2 (germline): MGHDK, SYGVNS. V lost 1 base, J lost 10 bases, and 12 bases stayed unmatched. The CDR3 protein is CASSESEDRALNEQFF. The CDR3 coding sequence is TGTGCCAGCAGTGAATCAGAGGACAGGGCCCTCAACGAGCAGTTCTTC.

The V and J genes are TRBV7-9 and TRBJ1-3, with a weak D call TRBD1 (5 bases). V gave up 4 bases and J gave up 1 base, with 14 bases separating them. Germline lookup yields CDR1 SEHNR and CDR2 FQNEAQ (reference sequence). The CDR3 has 16 residues. The CDR3 DNA is TGTGCCAGCAGCTCCCCCGAGGGGTCGTCTGGAAACACCATATATTTT. It translates to CASSSPEGSSGNTIYF.

Only one count was recorded for this clone. V and J are TRBV5-1 and TRBJ2-2; D is undetermined. Germline V CDR1 and CDR2: SGHRS, YFSETQ. CDR3 length equals 12 residues. Trimming removed 3 bases from V and 4 bases from J, with 4 bases in between. Here the CDR3 reads CASSWSTGELFF. The CDR3 nucleotides read TGCGCCAGCAGCTGGTCCACCGGGGAGCTGTTTTTT.

This chain links TRBV7-9 with TRBJ2-2, with TRBD1 matching over 11 bases. Germline loops: CDR1 SEHNR, CDR2 FQNEAQ (reference sequence). V gave up 4 bases and J gave up 7 bases; unmatched junction bases: 5. CDR3 length: 15 amino acids. CDR3 nucleotides: TGTGCCAGCAGCTCACCGGGACAGGGGGTCGGGGAGCTGTTTTTT. Its translation is CASSSPGQGVGELFF.